Sequencing of this T cell receptor beta chain was carried out in a study of identical twins. Whole-study results and caveats: Insertions were fewer in abundant cord blood beta clonotypes, whereas memory repertoires showed none of this pattern.

This clonotype was detected many times. Its antigen is not identified. TCRdb reanalysed the 5' RACE reads using MiXCR and keeps one entry per CDR3 protein. The sample lists approximately 700,000 distinct CDR3 sequences; roughly 18% were seen once. Germline lookup yields CDR1 DFQATT and CDR2 SNEGSKA (reference sequence). V was cut by 6 bases and J by 0 bases, with 11 bases left in between. The CDR3 has 13 amino acids. This sample was shared with a second study, whose subject was T cells expressing NK-cell markers.

The source of this sequence is a woman aged 18 to 35 in good health. This chain connects TRBV20-1 to TRBJ2-5; D gene unclear. The specimen sequenced was PBMCs. This CDR3 is CSAPLGNQETQYF. The CDR3, as DNA: TGCAGTGCCCCGTTGGGCAACCAAGAGACCCAGTACTTC.